The present T cell receptor (beta chain) was sequenced within a study of blood T cell repertoires in COVID-19. Background on the study: Sites in the United States, Italy and Spain provided acute and convalescent COVID-19 samples. T cells, B-cell-depleted T cells, or PBMCs provided the cDNA or gDNA that served as material.

How the authors handled the data: Reference gene primer amplification yielded estimated nucleated cell counts. The assay was immunoSEQ multiplex PCR, and TCRdb's table has in-frame clones only and misses some. That table supplies the V and J calls and clone size; D and trimming were determined from the DNA. The repertoire holds more than 55,000 clones, with roughly 70% as singletons. The sample holds many counts of this clone. Sequences were obtained from peripheral blood. The receptor was derived from a woman aged 70-85 years with acute or convalescent COVID-19.

The CDR3 bases are TGTGCCACCGGTTGGACCGGGACAGTCTATGGCTACACCTTC. It encodes CATGWTGTVYGYTF. This chain joins TRBV19 and TRBJ1-2; 7 nucleotides match TRBD1. The germline V gene encodes CDR1 LNHDA and CDR2 SQIVND (reference sequence). CDR3 length: 14 residues. J gave up 4 bases and V 10 bases, and 12 bases lay outside the gene matches.